The clone carrying this TCR beta chain was seen once. Original handling: Estimation of nucleated cell counts was performed using reference gene primer amplification. The method was immunoSEQ multiplex PCR; TCRdb's version includes in-frame clones alone and lacks a portion of them. V and J calls and clone size are those listed in that table; D and trimming were worked out from the DNA. This sample yields fewer than 300,000 clones, of which around 90% are seen a single time; roughly 1.1% belongs to the top ten. The data derive from a study of blood T cell repertoires in COVID-19. Study summary: Collection of acute and convalescent COVID-19 samples took place in the United States, Italy and Spain.

This CDR3 is 14 amino acids long. Germline V gives CDR1 SEHNR, CDR2 FQNEAQ (reference sequence). Trimming removed 1 base from V and 5 bases from J; junction bases left unmatched: 0. Cohort 3 recovered donors had two negative PCRs, clearance, or symptom resolution. The sample taken for sequencing was PBMCs or T cells enriched from blood (not recorded which). V and J are TRBV7-9 and TRBJ1-4, with 8 bases that match TRBD1. The sequence was collected from a woman in her 30s who had recovered from COVID-19. The CDR3 reads CASSLDRGNEKLFF. Written as DNA, the CDR3 is TGTGCCAGCAGCTTAGACAGGGGGAATGAAAAACTGTTTTTT. Variable domain in full (rest from reference TRBV7-9 and TRBJ1-4): DTGVSQNPRHKITKRGQNVTFRCDPISEHNRLYWYRQTLGQGPEFLTYFQNEAQLEKSRLLSDRFSAERPKGSFSTLEIQRTEQGDSAMYLCASSLDRGNEKLFFGSGTQLSVL.